The T cell receptor beta chain described here comes from a study of blood T cell repertoires in COVID-19. As for the study in general: The analysed material was cDNA or gDNA that came from T cells, B-cell-depleted T cells, or PBMCs.

The CDR3 totals 14 residues. Trimming removed 1 base from V and 3 bases from J, with 9 bases in between. Germline values: CDR1 MDHEN, CDR2 SYDVKM. Repertoires were generated with immunoSEQ multiplex PCR, while TCRdb's copy carries only in-frame clones and drops some. Altogether about 330,000 clones are present, roughly nine tenths being singletons, with the ten largest covering approximately 5%. This chain connects TRBV28 to TRBJ1-1, with D maybe TRBD1 (5 bases). This sequence was found in a woman between 25 and 40 years old who had recovered from COVID-19. The sample taken for sequencing was PBMCs or T cells enriched from blood (not recorded which). The CDR3 bases are TGTGCCAGCAGTTTATTAGGGGCAGACACTGAAGCTTTCTTT. This translates into CASSLLGADTEAFF.